This T cell receptor (beta chain) was obtained from a study of cytotoxic CD8 clonotypes in ibrutinib-treated CLL. For the study at large: 25 or so partial and 2 complete responses; at median about 63 months, around 14 remitted, roughly 12 progressed. Mean per-sample yields comprised around 260,000 productive templates and tens of thousands of productive rearrangements.

The CDR3 loop spans 16 amino acids. Germline values: CDR1 SGDLS, CDR2 YYNGEE. V lost 2 bases to trimming and J lost 3 bases; unmatched junction nucleotides: 2. Findings of the study overall: Rare overall, public clonotypes shrank or held steady under therapy. Clonality rose at ibrutinib response, held steady in sustained remission, and fell toward baseline at progression.

Note on this clone: Antigen unknown.

This table comes from immunoSEQ multiplex PCR, and its TCRdb copy is limited to in-frame clones, with some not included. The sample includes over 200,000 clones, 60% to 80% of them seen just once. This chain uses TRBV9 with TRBJ2-2; 12 bases agree with TRBD2. The sample was PBMCs, taken after 12 months of ibrutinib treatment. This receptor was taken from a human donor with chronic lymphocytic leukemia. CDR3 DNA: TGTGCCAGCAGCGTGAGGACTAGCGGGGACACCGGGGAGCTGTTTTTT. Amino acids: CASSVRTSGDTGELFF.